The 22 T cell receptor beta chains listed next were all sequenced from one sample in a study of T cell repertoires in aging, cancer and after chemotherapy. TCR beta rearrangements were amplified from peripheral blood genomic DNA. A mixed TRB-A/B primer pool amplified rearranged TRB by multiplex touch-down PCR. TCRdb re-derived calls from the multiplex PCR reads in MiXCR, one entry per CDR3 protein. Of about 13,000 distinct CDR3 sequences listed, about 25% were seen once; the top ten hold about 48%. Sequencing was performed on blood. Source of these receptors: a human donor in good health.

With regard to this clonotype: A clone one base away is much larger, so this may be a read error. The V and J genes are TRBV29-1 and TRBJ2-3; the D is unclear. Trimming shortened V by 6 bases and J by 0 bases, and 1 base separated the two germline ends. This CDR3 has 10 residues. Germline V CDR1 and CDR2: SQVTM, ANQGSEA. The CDR3 here is CSVSTDTQYF. The DNA of the CDR3 is TGCAGCGTAAGCACAGATACGCAGTATTTT.

In this sample, this clonotype turned up a few times. The genes are TRBV7-9 and TRBJ2-1; no clear D. The germline V gene encodes CDR1 SEHNR and CDR2 FQNEAQ (reference sequence). V was clipped by 1 base and J by 4 bases, with 8 bases between them. This CDR3 contains 14 residues. The CDR3 nucleotides are TGTGCCAGCAGCTTAGGGACCAGATACAATGAGCAGTTCTTC. This encodes CASSLGTRYNEQFF.

This clonotype was seen a handful of times. This chain connects TRBV20-1 to TRBJ1-4, with TRBD1 as a possible D gene (5 bases). Germline V gene data show CDR1 as DFQATT and CDR2 as SNEGSKA (reference sequence). V lost 3 bases and J lost 1, with 9 bases in between. CDR3 length: 14 amino acids. The CDR3 protein is CSASAGETNEKLFF. In DNA form, the CDR3 reads TGCAGTGCTAGCGCGGGGGAAACTAATGAAAAACTGTTTTTT.

To note about this clonotype: A single base separates this from a much larger clone, so it may be a read error. The genes are TRBV12-3 or TRBV12-4 and TRBJ1-2; D perhaps matches TRBD1 (5 bases). The CDR3 length is 12 residues. The CDR3: CASGGGNCGYTF. In DNA, the CDR3 is TGTGCCAGCGGCGGGGGTAACTGTGGCTACACCTTC.

Comment on this clonotype: The missing conserved phenylalanine or tryptophan at the end of this CDR3 makes a read error likely. The gene calls are TRBV12-3 or TRBV12-4 and TRBJ1-1; D ambiguous. Deletions cut 3 bases from V and 0 bases from J, with 8 bases between. This CDR3 has 14 residues. For the CDR3, the DNA is TGTGCCAGCAGTTTTTGGGCGATGAACACTGAAGCTTTCTCT. Residues: CASSFWAMNTEAFS.

The genes are TRBV20-1 and TRBJ1-2; D gene unclear. Germline V CDR1 and CDR2: DFQATT, SNEGSKA (reference sequence). This CDR3 has 13 amino acids. V was pared by 1 base and J by 8 bases, with 14 bases between. In DNA form, the CDR3 reads TGCAGTGCTAGAGTCGGGCCTTTTGGGGGCTACACCTTC. This codes for CSARVGPFGGYTF.

This sequence joins TRBV30 and TRBJ1-3; unclear D gene. Trimming cost V 5 bases and J 2 bases, with 13 bases left between them. Germline assignment: CDR1 GTSNPN and CDR2 SVGIG (reference sequence). The CDR3 runs to 14 residues. CDR3 sequence reads: CAWAAGPPGNTIYF. For the CDR3, the DNA is TGTGCCTGGGCTGCCGGTCCCCCTGGAAACACCATATATTTT.

The rearrangement uses TRBV11-2 and TRBJ2-2, with a weak D call TRBD2 (7 bases). Germline V gives CDR1 SGHAT, CDR2 FQNNGV. The CDR3 contains 15 residues. Trimming shortened V by 4 bases and J by 1 base, and 10 bases separated the two germline ends. In nucleotides, the CDR3 is TGTGCCAGCAGCTGGGGAGGGGGGAACACCGGGGAGCTGTTTTTT. It codes for CASSWGGGNTGELFF. Together with reference TRBV11-2 and TRBJ2-2, the CDR3 gives the full variable domain: EAGVAQSPRYKIIEKRQSVAFWCNPISGHATLYWYQQILGQGPKLLIQFQNNGVVDDSQLPKDRFSAERLKGVDSTLKIQPAKLEDSAVYLCASSWGGGNTGELFFGEGSRLTVL.

This clonotype was observed a handful of times. This chain links TRBV7-9 with TRBJ1-5; maybe TRBD1 (6 bases). Trimming pared 5 bases from V and 6 bases from J, leaving 11 bases between. This CDR3 is built from 13 residues. Germline assignment: CDR1 SEHNR and CDR2 FQNEAQ (reference sequence). The CDR3 DNA follows: TGTGCCAGCAGCCTGTTACAGGGTCAGCCCCAGCATTTT. Amino acids: CASSLLQGQPQHF. Combining the CDR3 with reference TRBV7-9 and TRBJ1-5 gives the whole variable domain DTGVSQNPRHKITKRGQNVTFRCDPISEHNRLYWYRQTLGQGPEFLTYFQNEAQLEKSRLLSDRFSAERPKGSFSTLEIQRTEQGDSAMYLCASSLLQGQPQHFGDGTRLSIL.

The rearrangement joins TRBV7-9 to TRBJ2-3; D not certain. Deletions cut 5 bases from V and 5 bases from J, with 8 bases between. CDR3 size: 12 residues. Germline values: CDR1 SEHNR, CDR2 FQNEAQ (reference sequence). CDR3 sequence (DNA): TGTGCCAGCAGCCGCACCGAAGATACGCAGTATTTT. Its translation is CASSRTEDTQYF.

This clonotype is a singleton in its sample. V and J are TRBV28 and TRBJ2-7; D is unclear. Germline V gives CDR1 MDHEN, CDR2 SYDVKM. The CDR3 has 12 residues. The V gene lost 5 bases and the J gene lost 3 bases, with 8 bases spanning the gap. This CDR3 reads CASSQQNYEQYF. CDR3 nucleotide sequence: TGTGCCAGCAGTCAACAGAACTACGAGCAGTACTTC.

V is TRBV4-1 and J is TRBJ1-4; D call uncertain. Trimming stripped 3 bases from V and 0 bases from J, with 8 bases between. Germline loops: CDR1 MGHRA, CDR2 YSYEKL. This CDR3 comprises 15 residues. CDR3: CASSQRETTNEKLFF. The CDR3 region has the DNA TGCGCCAGCAGCCAGAGAGAAACAACTAATGAAAAACTGTTTTTT.

This clonotype has just one count. The chain recombines TRBV20-1 with TRBJ1-1; unclear D gene. Germline V gene lookup returns CDR1 DFQATT and CDR2 SNEGSKA (reference sequence). CDR3 size: 13 residues. The V gene lost 5 bases and the J gene lost 10 bases, with 20 bases spanning the gap. CDR3 sequence: CSASLARDGRAFF. CDR3 sequence (DNA): TGCAGTGCTTCCCTGGCTCGGGATGGTAGAGCTTTCTTT.

The chain employs TRBV24-1 and TRBJ2-3; D ambiguous. The CDR3 runs to 15 residues. CDR1 KGHDR and CDR2 SFDVKD come from the germline V gene. The V gene lost 4 bases and the J gene lost 2 bases, with 12 bases spanning the gap. This CDR3 is CATSETGLSTDTQYF. The CDR3 DNA follows: TGTGCCACCAGTGAAACCGGCCTTTCCACAGATACGCAGTATTTT.

This chain uses TRBV15 with TRBJ2-7; D uncertain. The CDR3 runs to 14 residues. Germline assignment: CDR1 LNHNV and CDR2 YYDKDF (reference sequence). Trimming took off 3 bases at V and 5 bases at J, with 14 bases between the two ends. CDR3 coding DNA: TGTGCCACCAGCAGTCGAAGGAGTATCGACGAGCAGTACTTC. It codes for CATSSRRSIDEQYF.

The V call is TRBV5-6, the J call TRBJ1-2; no clear D. The CDR3 is 14 residues long. The germline CDR1 and CDR2 sequences are SGHDT and YYEEEE. The germline V and J ends were trimmed by 2 bases and 3 bases, with 11 bases remaining between them. The CDR3 spells CASSLQSLDYGYTF. As DNA, the CDR3 is TGTGCCAGCAGCTTACAATCTCTGGACTATGGCTACACCTTC.

Worth noting for this clonotype: This clone may be a read error of a much larger clone one base away. The chain uses TRBV15 and TRBJ2-6; D gene unclear. Germline CDR1 and CDR2: LNHNV and YYDKDF (reference sequence). V dropped 3 bases and J dropped 0 bases, with 9 bases sitting between them. The CDR3 has 16 residues. The CDR3 DNA sequence: TGTGCCACCAGCAGCAGAACGGGCTCTGGGGCCAACGTCCTGACTTTC. Translating it yields CATSSRTGSGANVLTF. The variable domain in full, with the rest retrieved from reference TRBV15 and TRBJ2-6, is DAMVIQNPRYQVTQFGKPVTLSCSQTLNHNVMYWYQQKSSQAPKLLFHYYDKDFNNEADTPDNFQSRRPNTSFCFLDIRSPGLGDTAMYLCATSSRTGSGANVLTFGAGSRLTVL.

V gene TRBV7-2 combines with J gene TRBJ2-2, with 8 bases aligning to TRBD1. The CDR3 has 16 residues. The V and J ends lost 5 bases and 6 bases, in that order; junction bases with no gene match: 11. Germline lookup yields CDR1 SGHTA and CDR2 FQGNSA. CDR3 nucleotides: TGTGCCAGCAGCCAAAACCAGGGGGCCATCGCCGGGGAGCTGTTTTTT. Protein sequence: CASSQNQGAIAGELFF.

The chain is built from TRBV5-1 and TRBJ2-2; 8 nucleotides align to TRBD1. This CDR3 region has 18 residues. Germline CDR1 SGHRS, CDR2 YFSETQ. Trimming took 4 bases from V and 2 from J; bases not matched to a gene: 13. CDR3 region: CASSPPGQGAYNTGELFF. CDR3 nucleotide sequence: TGCGCCAGCAGCCCCCCCGGTCAGGGGGCATACAACACCGGGGAGCTGTTTTTT.

This clonotype occurred many times. CDR3: CSASGSPNQPQHF. The CDR3 coding sequence is TGCAGTGCTAGCGGTAGCCCCAATCAGCCCCAGCATTTT. V usage is TRBV20-1 and J usage is TRBJ1-5; D remains ambiguous. V lost 3 bases and J 3 bases, leaving 9 bases between the germline ends. The germline V gene has CDR1 DFQATT and CDR2 SNEGSKA (reference sequence). The CDR3 consists of 13 residues.

In regard to this clonotype: At one boundary the junction diverges from the germline segment, which might be a read error. The chain uses TRBV10-3 and TRBJ1-5; 9 bases match TRBD1. This CDR3 contains 17 residues. The germline V gene has CDR1 ENHRY and CDR2 SYGVKD. Written as DNA, the CDR3 is TGTGCCAGCAGTCAATCTGGGACAGGGAACGGAGGTCAGCCCCAGCATTTT. This encodes CASSQSGTGNGGQPQHF.

The table lists this clonotype with a few counts. The rearrangement joins TRBV18 to TRBJ1-5; tentative D call: TRBD1 (6 bases). Per the germline V gene, CDR1 is KGHSH and CDR2 is LQKENI. The length of the CDR3 is 14 residues. V shed 3 bases and J shed 4 bases, with 10 bases lying between them. In nucleotides, the CDR3 is TGTGCCAGCTCACCGTCCAGGGGTAATCAGCCCCAGCATTTT. Translation: CASSPSRGNQPQHF.